Shown below are 31 T cell receptor beta chains from a single sample sequenced in a study of CD8 T cells in ankylosing spondylitis. From the 5' RACE reads, TCRdb called clonotypes with MiXCR, one entry per CDR3 protein. The data hold around 330,000 distinct CDR3 sequences, with around 10% observed a single time. Sample: blood, either unsorted or a sorted T cell fraction (not recorded which). Receptors originate from a female donor with ankylosing spondylitis or in good health (not recorded which).

This clonotype was observed many times. Here the CDR3 DNA reads TGTGCCAGCAGCTTTGGCCCCTCTAGCGGGATGGAGACCCAGTACTTC. Its translation is CASSFGPSSGMETQYF. This chain joins TRBV5-6 and TRBJ2-5, with TRBD2 matching over 9 bases. The CDR3 consists of 16 residues. The V gene's germline CDR1 is SGHDT and CDR2 YYEEEE. The V gene end was trimmed by 2 bases and the J gene end by 5 bases; junction bases not matched to a gene: 10.

In the case of this clonotype: Since a much larger clone is just one base distant, this may be a read error. J is TRBJ2-1 and V is TRBV5-4, with 8 bases lining up with TRBD1. The trim removed 7 bases at V and 1 base at J, leaving 10 bases unmatched. Germline V CDR1 and CDR2: SGHNT, YYREEE (reference sequence). This CDR3 region has 16 residues. CDR3 sequence: CASCSDRGVSYNEQFF. CDR3 bases: TGTGCCAGCTGCTCCGACAGGGGAGTATCCTACAATGAGCAGTTCTTC.

This clonotype has at least ten counts. The chain has TRBV10-3 and TRBJ2-5; possible D gene TRBD1, 6 bases. Looked up from germline, CDR1 is ENHRY and CDR2 is SYGVKD. V lost 6 bases and J lost 5, with 16 bases in between. This CDR3 spans 14 amino acids. CDR3 DNA: TGTGCCATCAGCGGACAGTCCGCTGGGGAGACCCAGTACTTC. It specifies CAISGQSAGETQYF.

This clonotype has a handful of counts. This sequence joins TRBV7-9 and TRBJ2-3; TRBD1 matches at 10 bases. Trimming took 4 bases from V and 3 from J; bases not matched to a gene: 4. The CDR3 is made up of 15 amino acids. CDR1 is SEHNR, CDR2 FQNEAQ, per germline (reference sequence). Here the CDR3 DNA reads TGTGCCAGCAGCTCCTGGACAGGGGGGACAGATACGCAGTATTTT. This gives the protein CASSSWTGGTDTQYF.

This clonotype was counted ten times or more. This chain links TRBV25-1 with TRBJ2-5; no definite D call. CDR1 MGHDK and CDR2 SYGVNS come from the germline V gene. V gave up 0 bases and J gave up 4 bases, with 6 bases separating them. The CDR3 length is 13 residues. CDR3 DNA sequence: TGTGCCAGCAGTGAATATGCCGGAGAGACCCAGTACTTC. This codes for CASSEYAGETQYF.

This clonotype was counted ten times or more. This chain uses TRBV28 with TRBJ2-1, with 13 bases lining up with TRBD2. V dropped 6 bases and J dropped 9; count of bases not matched to a gene: 11. Germline CDR1 reads MDHEN; CDR2 reads SYDVKM. The CDR3 runs 16 residues. CDR3 amino acids: CASSPSTSGRAGEQFF. CDR3 DNA sequence: TGTGCCAGCAGCCCCTCAACTAGCGGGAGGGCCGGTGAGCAGTTCTTC.

V and J are TRBV2 and TRBJ1-3; D gene unclear. Germline V lookup: CDR1 SNHLY, CDR2 FYNNEI. V was pared by 4 bases and J by 4 bases, with 11 bases between. CDR3 length equals 14 residues. This CDR3 is CASSVLLQGNTIYF. CDR3 coding DNA: TGTGCCAGCAGTGTCCTCCTTCAGGGAAACACCATATATTTT.

Ten or more counts support this clonotype. This chain links TRBV20-1 with TRBJ2-2, with D perhaps TRBD2 (5 bases). Germline CDR1 DFQATT, CDR2 SNEGSKA (reference sequence). The CDR3 covers 13 residues. The ends were cut back, 3 bases at V and 7 bases at J, with 12 bases in the middle. In nucleotides, the CDR3 is TGCAGTGCTAGTAGATCGAGGGTCGGGGAGCTGTTTTTT. Its translation: CSASRSRVGELFF.

This clonotype was seen many times. The chain recombines TRBV11-2 with TRBJ2-2, with D perhaps matching TRBD2 (6 bases). V lost 5 bases and J 1 base, leaving 14 bases between the germline ends. Germline CDR1 SGHAT, CDR2 FQNNGV. The CDR3 extends over 16 amino acids. The CDR3 loop is CASSRTAGWNTGELFF. Here the CDR3 DNA reads TGTGCCAGCAGCCGGACGGCGGGATGGAACACCGGGGAGCTGTTTTTT.

In its sample, this clonotype was seen many times. The chain is built from TRBV10-3 and TRBJ2-3; D may be TRBD2 (6 bases). Germline CDR1 and CDR2: ENHRY and SYGVKD. Trimming left V 6 bases short and J 9 bases short, with 13 bases between. This CDR3 is 12 amino acids long. As DNA, the CDR3 is TGTGCCATCAGCTCGACTAGTGCCACGCAGTATTTT. Translation gives CAISSTSATQYF.

This chain links TRBV7-6 with TRBJ2-1; 12 bases fit TRBD2. The CDR3 length is 14 residues. Germline V CDR1 and CDR2: SGHVS, FNYEAQ. Trimming cost V 5 bases and J 9 bases; bases outside gene matches: 5. The CDR3 here is CASSPSGGASEQFF. The CDR3 DNA reads TGTGCCAGCAGCCCTAGCGGGGGGGCTAGTGAGCAGTTCTTC.

This clonotype has a handful of counts. J is TRBJ2-2 and V is TRBV5-1; 8 bases match TRBD1. Germline values: CDR1 SGHRS, CDR2 YFSETQ. This CDR3 is 20 amino acids long. With V trimmed by 1 base and J by 7 bases, 21 bases remained unmatched. The CDR3 DNA sequence: TGCGCCAGCAGCTTGTGGGTTCGCGGAGGACAGGGAGGAGAAGGCGGGGAGCTGTTTTTT. Its translation: CASSLWVRGGQGGEGGELFF.

The J gene is TRBJ2-7, the V gene TRBV3-1; 7 bases are shared with TRBD1. The trim removed 1 base at V and 6 bases at J, leaving 6 bases unmatched. Germline assignment: CDR1 LGHDT and CDR2 YNNKEL (reference sequence). This CDR3 contains 14 residues. As DNA, the CDR3 is TGTGCCAGCAGCCAAGCCACAGGGGTGGGCGAGCAGTACTTC. Protein: CASSQATGVGEQYF.

This clonotype was found many times. V gene TRBV27 combines with J gene TRBJ2-2, with TRBD1 matching 8 bases. Germline V CDR1 and CDR2: MNHEY, SMNVEV (reference sequence). This CDR3 contains 16 residues. After removal of 4 bases from V and 0 bases from J, the junction contained 4 bases not matched to a gene. CDR3: CASSSAGGANTGELFF. DNA for the CDR3: TGTGCCAGCAGTTCAGCAGGGGGCGCGAACACCGGGGAGCTGTTTTTT.

Ten or more counts support this clonotype. V and J are TRBV24-1 and TRBJ2-3; tentative D call: TRBD2 (5 bases). There are 21 residues in the CDR3. Germline loops: CDR1 KGHDR, CDR2 SFDVKD. Between the trimmed V and J ends, which lost 3 bases and 0 bases, there was a span of 27 bases. The CDR3, as DNA: TGTGCCACCAGTGATGTGCCCCTGGAGGTGGGTAAGTATCCGAGCACAGATACGCAGTATTTT. As protein: CATSDVPLEVGKYPSTDTQYF.

This clonotype appeared many times. This chain connects TRBV5-1 to TRBJ1-1, with 8 bases that match TRBD1. V lost 4 bases to trimming and J lost 4 bases; unmatched junction nucleotides: 6. Germline lookup yields CDR1 SGHRS and CDR2 YFSETQ. The CDR3 is made up of 14 amino acids. The CDR3 bases are TGCGCCAGCAGCCGGGAACAGGGGGTCACTGAAGCTTTCTTT. As protein: CASSREQGVTEAFF.

At least ten counts were recorded for this clonotype. The chain combines TRBV5-1 with TRBJ2-2; TRBD2 is a possible D gene (6 bases). Germline values: CDR1 SGHRS, CDR2 YFSETQ. The CDR3 covers 16 residues. V gave up 2 bases and J gave up 0 bases, with 11 bases separating them. The CDR3 DNA reads as TGCGCCAGCAGCTTTAATGGAGGGACGAACACCGGGGAGCTGTTTTTT. This encodes CASSFNGGTNTGELFF.

This clonotype was found many times. The chain joins TRBV7-2 to TRBJ1-5, with 9 bases aligning to TRBD1. Germline assignment: CDR1 SGHTA and CDR2 FQGNSA. The CDR3 spans 17 residues. V lost 3 bases, J lost 6 bases, and 12 bases stayed unmatched. The CDR3 nucleotides read TGTGCCAGCAGCTTCCGTTGGGGACAGGGAACAATTCAGCCCCAGCATTTT. Translation: CASSFRWGQGTIQPQHF.

This clonotype was seen at least ten times. The rearrangement links TRBV10-3 to TRBJ1-1; 7 bases are shared with TRBD1. This CDR3 has 15 amino acids. The germline CDR1 and CDR2 sequences are ENHRY and SYGVKD. J gave up 1 base and V 2 bases, and 4 bases lay outside the gene matches. This CDR3 is CAISEDRATNTEAFF. The CDR3 DNA sequence: TGTGCCATCAGTGAGGACAGGGCTACGAACACTGAAGCTTTCTTT.

The genes are TRBV5-1 and TRBJ2-2; the match to TRBD1 covers 7 bases. The CDR3 has 17 residues. The V and J ends lost 0 bases and 4 bases, in that order; junction bases with no gene match: 9. Per the germline V gene, CDR1 is SGHRS and CDR2 is YFSETQ. CDR3 residues: CASSLAPDRVLTGELFF. The CDR3 DNA reads as TGCGCCAGCAGCTTGGCTCCAGACAGGGTGCTCACCGGGGAGCTGTTTTTT.

This clonotype was counted many times. The CDR3: CASSGATGGNSPLHF. As DNA, the CDR3 is TGCGCCAGCAGCGGTGCGACAGGAGGTAATTCACCCCTCCACTTT. V gene TRBV5-1 combines with J gene TRBJ1-6; D possibly corresponds to TRBD1 (6 bases). The CDR3 runs to 15 residues. In germline, CDR1 is SGHRS, CDR2 YFSETQ. The V end lost 4 bases, the J end lost 6 bases, and 14 bases lay between the germline ends.

This clonotype was counted a few times. The chain employs TRBV7-2 and TRBJ2-1, with 11 bases identical to TRBD2. Trimming removed 5 bases from V and 9 bases from J; junction bases left unmatched: 12. The V gene's germline CDR1 is SGHTA and CDR2 FQGNSA. The CDR3 has 16 residues. The CDR3 is CASSATTSGGIGEQFF. The CDR3 DNA reads as TGTGCCAGCAGCGCCACTACTAGCGGGGGTATAGGTGAGCAGTTCTTC.

This clonotype was detected only a few times. The chain recombines TRBV12-3 or TRBV12-4 with TRBJ1-5, with D tentatively TRBD1 (6 bases). CDR3 size: 13 residues. V was shortened by 4 bases and J by 6 bases, with 10 bases between the two germline ends. CDR3 in amino acids: CASSYIGGQPQHF. The CDR3 nucleotides read TGTGCCAGCAGTTACATAGGGGGTCAGCCCCAGCATTTT.

This clonotype was counted ten times or more. CDR3 sequence (DNA): TGTGCCAGCAGAGACGGGCCCACAGATACGCAGTATTTT. It yields the protein CASRDGPTDTQYF. This chain links TRBV12-3 or TRBV12-4 with TRBJ2-3, with D uncertain. This CDR3 region has 13 residues. V was cut by 6 bases and J by 2 bases, with 9 bases left in between.

This clonotype was recorded many times. The chain carries TRBV10-3 and TRBJ2-2, with a weak D call TRBD1 (6 bases). CDR1 is ENHRY, CDR2 SYGVKD, per germline. The CDR3 contains 14 residues. Trimming pared 6 bases from V and 4 bases from J, leaving 12 bases between. The CDR3 loop reads CAIRQDSGTGELFF. CDR3 bases: TGTGCCATCAGGCAGGACAGCGGCACCGGGGAGCTGTTTTTT.

The V gene is TRBV19, the J gene TRBJ2-7, with TRBD2 matching 10 bases. V trimming: 6 bases; J trimming: 4 bases; junction bases outside the gene matches: 12. The CDR3 sequence is 16 residues long. From germline, CDR1 is LNHDA and CDR2 SQIVND (reference sequence). The CDR3 protein is CASSLSSGSSRYEQYF. CDR3 nucleotides: TGTGCCAGTAGCCTATCTAGCGGGAGTAGTAGATACGAGCAGTACTTC.

This clonotype appeared a few times. The chain uses TRBV7-8 and TRBJ2-5; tentatively, D is TRBD1 or TRBD2 (5 bases each). The V gene's germline CDR1 is SGHVS and CDR2 FQNEAQ. Deletions cut 5 bases from V and 5 bases from J, with 15 bases between. CDR3 length: 14 amino acids. CDR3 residues: CASSVRGEKETQYF. The DNA for the CDR3 is TGTGCCAGCAGCGTAAGGGGAGAGAAGGAGACCCAGTACTTC. The full variable domain, rest sourced from reference TRBV7-8 and TRBJ2-5, is GAGVSQSPRYKVAKRGQDVALRCDPISGHVSLFWYQQALGQGPEFLTYFQNEAQLDKSGLPSDRFFAERPEGSVSTLKIQRTQQEDSAVYLCASSVRGEKETQYFGPGTRLLVL.

This clonotype appeared many times. The chain combines TRBV20-1 with TRBJ2-5, with TRBD2 as a possible D gene (6 bases). CDR1 and CDR2 (germline): DFQATT, SNEGSKA (reference sequence). There are 14 residues in the CDR3. Trimming cost V 5 bases and J 5 bases, with 18 bases left between them. The DNA for the CDR3 is TGCAGTGCTCGGAGAGGAGGGAGTGCGGAGACCCAGTACTTC. It yields the protein CSARRGGSAETQYF.

The rearrangement uses TRBV28 and TRBJ1-2; 9 bases map to TRBD1. The J segment lost 6 bases and the V segment lost 9 bases, leaving 8 bases of the junction unmatched. CDR1 and CDR2 from the germline V gene are MDHEN and SYDVKM. This CDR3 has 13 amino acids. CDR3 in amino acids: CASSTGQGNGYTF. The CDR3, as DNA: TGTGCCAGTAGTACGGGACAGGGCAATGGCTACACCTTC.

This clonotype was seen repeatedly, ten times or more. The chain uses TRBV6-5 and TRBJ1-1, with 9 bases aligning to TRBD1. V lost 3 bases, J lost 6 bases, and 5 bases stayed unmatched. The CDR3 consists of 14 residues. Germline V gene data show CDR1 as MNHEY and CDR2 as SVGAGI. CDR3 region: CASSYTDRGSEAFF. The CDR3 DNA sequence: TGTGCCAGCAGTTATACGGACAGGGGCTCTGAAGCTTTCTTT.

This clonotype was detected ten times or more. V and J are TRBV28 and TRBJ2-1; 8 bases are a match to TRBD2. This CDR3 has 18 amino acids. Germline CDR1 is MDHEN and CDR2 is SYDVKM. J lost 2 bases, V lost 4 bases, and 13 bases had no gene match. The CDR3 DNA follows: TGTGCCAGCAGTTCGGCCCGTATTAGCGGGATAGCCTACAATGAGCAGTTCTTC. It encodes CASSSARISGIAYNEQFF. The full variable domain, with the rest looked up from reference TRBV28 and TRBJ2-1, is DVKVTQSSRYLVKRTGEKVFLECVQDMDHENMFWYRQDPGLGLRLIYFSYDVKMKEKGDIPEGYSVSREKKERFSLILESASTNQTSMYLCASSSARISGIAYNEQFFGPGTRLTVL.